The entry below describes one T cell receptor (beta chain). The antigen is not known. Time point defined: baseline, week 1 (first vaccination visit). Treatment of the sample: pre-vaccination baseline after standard-of-care therapy. There were new WHO grade 3 or 4 astrocytomas in the donors, and these were IDH1-mutant and ATRX-lost. With 3 bases removed from V and 4 bases from J, the gap between germline ends came to 13 bases. The CDR3 contains 15 residues. Germline V gives CDR1 MNHEY, CDR2 SMNVEV (reference sequence). Clones were sequenced by immunoSEQ multiplex PCR, and TCRdb holds only the in-frame ones, with some missing. Of tens of thousands of clones detected, roughly 85% appear once; the ten largest clones hold around 3%. The sample belongs to a study of a mutant IDH1 vaccine in newly diagnosed glioma. As for the study in general: Patients under treatment included about 62% males and around 38% females and had a mean age of approximately 44 years. Most patients had radiochemotherapy with temozolomide before enrollment; others had one alone.

The study's findings and limits: Apparently, pseudoprogression bore no relation to changes among the top peripheral T cell clonotypes.

This TCR derives from a man between 25 and 39 years old with glioma. The chain uses TRBV27 and TRBJ2-1, with a tentative D call TRBD1 (5 bases). Sequenced material: PBMCs, taken from a glioma patient treated with radiotherapy, temozolomide or both. The CDR3: CASSLWQGSYNEQFF. The CDR3 bases are TGTGCCAGCAGTTTGTGGCAGGGCAGTTACAATGAGCAGTTCTTC.